The 5 T cell receptor beta chains reported below all come from one sample, sequenced in a study of PD-1 blockade in classical Hodgkin lymphoma (dated by TCRdb to about 2020). Library preparation was by the immunoSEQ multiplex PCR assay. The immuneACCESS repertoire file appears here via TCRdb, limited to in-frame rearrangements. These files lack a portion of the clones; in checked studies, under half of the deficit traces to unresolved V genes, and the cause of the others is not known. The sample table contains thousands of clones; only one count was recorded for 63% of them. The top ten hold about 58% of the sample. The time point label on this specimen signifies: cycle 1 day 1 (C1D1), immediately before nivolumab initiation. Every trial patient had relapsed after autologous stem cell transplantation, and cohorts A, B and C differed in prior brentuximab vedotin exposure. Sequencing was performed on peripheral blood mononuclear cells (PBMCs), taken at baseline. The receptors come from a human donor with classical Hodgkin lymphoma.

V and J are TRBV5-1 and TRBJ2-1, with unresolved D. In germline, CDR1 is SGHRS, CDR2 YFSETQ. V gave up 0 bases and J gave up 5 bases, with 12 bases separating them. This CDR3 has 15 amino acids. The CDR3, as DNA: TGCGCCAGCAGCTTGGCGATTATGGCAAACAATGAGCAGTTCTTC. Protein sequence: CASSLAIMANNEQFF.

This clone was observed a single time. V and J are TRBV5-6 and TRBJ2-5; the match to TRBD2 covers 12 bases. Germline CDR1 SGHDT, CDR2 YYEEEE. The CDR3 is made up of 17 amino acids. V shed 2 bases, J shed 5 bases, and the junction held 10 bases outside the gene matches. CDR3 protein: CASSFPSLAGGWETQYF. CDR3 nucleotide sequence: TGTGCCAGCAGCTTCCCCTCACTAGCGGGGGGATGGGAGACCCAGTACTTC.

This clone has a handful of counts. The rearrangement links TRBV27 to TRBJ1-2; a possible D gene is TRBD1 (5 bases). Trimming shortened V by 8 bases and J by 7 bases, and 11 bases separated the two germline ends. The CDR3 is 11 residues long. Germline CDR1 reads MNHEY; CDR2 reads SMNVEV (reference sequence). CDR3 loop: CASSAGFGYTF. CDR3 nucleotides: TGTGCCAGCTCCGCAGGGTTTGGCTACACCTTC.

This chain joins TRBV9 and TRBJ2-2; D could derive from TRBD1 or TRBD2 (5 bases each). The ends were cut back, 4 bases at V and 5 bases at J, with 24 bases in the middle. The CDR3 consists of 18 residues. CDR1 is SGDLS and CDR2 is YYNGEE in the germline V gene. CDR3: CASSRYRGLAEGTGELFF. In nucleotides, the CDR3 is TGTGCCAGCAGCCGTTACAGAGGACTGGCTGAGGGGACCGGGGAGCTGTTTTTT.

The rearrangement uses TRBV19 and TRBJ1-5, with D unresolved. Trimming took off 7 bases at V and 4 bases at J, with 11 bases between the two ends. The CDR3 has 13 residues. Germline CDR1 LNHDA, CDR2 SQIVND (reference sequence). The CDR3 is CASNGRENQPQHF. The DNA for the CDR3 is TGTGCCAGTAACGGCAGAGAAAATCAGCCCCAGCATTTT. Variable domain in full (rest from reference TRBV19 and TRBJ1-5): DGGITQSPKYLFRKEGQNVTLSCEQNLNHDAMYWYRQDPGQGLRLIYYSQIVNDFQKGDIAEGYSVSREKKESFPLTVTSAQKNPTAFYLCASNGRENQPQHFGDGTRLSIL.